This record covers a single T cell receptor (beta chain). The source of the sample is a study of cytomegalovirus exposure and HLA in healthy donors. V gave up 6 bases and J gave up 4 bases; unmatched junction bases: 3. The CDR3 sequence is 13 residues long. Germline loops: CDR1 SNHLY, CDR2 FYNNEI. Both 60 Vbeta primers and 13 Jbeta primers went into the PCR. TCRdb keeps only in-frame clones here, not all; method: immunoSEQ multiplex PCR. This table holds over 30,000 clones, 80% found once. The J gene is TRBJ1-5, the V gene TRBV2; 7 bases line up with TRBD1. The source material was PBMCs. The clonotype originates from a male donor in good health and CMV-seronegative. The CDR3, as DNA: TGTGCCAGCAGGGGACAGTCTAATCAGCCCCAGCATTTT. It yields the protein CASRGQSNQPQHF. Complete variable domain (other parts from reference TRBV2 and TRBJ1-5): EPEVTQTPSHQVTQMGQEVILRCVPISNHLYFYWYRQILGQKVEFLVSFYNNEISEKSEIFDDQFSVERPDGSNFTLKIRSTKLEDSAMYFCASRGQSNQPQHFGDGTRLSIL.